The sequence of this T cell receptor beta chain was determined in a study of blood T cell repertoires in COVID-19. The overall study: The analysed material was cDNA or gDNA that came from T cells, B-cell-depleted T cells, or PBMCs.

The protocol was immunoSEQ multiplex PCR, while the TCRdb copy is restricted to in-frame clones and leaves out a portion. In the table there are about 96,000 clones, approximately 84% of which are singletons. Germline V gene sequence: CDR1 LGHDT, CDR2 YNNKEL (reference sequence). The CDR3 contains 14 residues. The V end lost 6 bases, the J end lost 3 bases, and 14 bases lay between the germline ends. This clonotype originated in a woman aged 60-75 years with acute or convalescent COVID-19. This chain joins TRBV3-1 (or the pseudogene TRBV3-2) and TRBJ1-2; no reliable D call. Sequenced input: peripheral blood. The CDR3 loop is CASRKAGEDYGYTF. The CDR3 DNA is TGTGCCAGCAGGAAGGCGGGAGAGGACTATGGCTACACCTTC.